This TCR beta chain was profiled in a study of low-dose radiotherapy and immunotherapy resistance in tumors. Gene-specific TRAV and TRBV primers were used for first-strand cDNA, covering alpha and beta chains. Using a constant-region primer together with a V-primer adapter, TCRs were subjected to 20 PCR cycles of amplification. Each CDR3 protein gets one entry after TCRdb re-called the reads with MiXCR. Of 15,000 to 20,000 distinct CDR3 sequences in the sample, around two thirds were seen once. The TCR was taken from a human donor with advanced metastatic prostate, ovarian, gallbladder or colorectal cancer (not recorded which). This table probably holds off-target reads from a library built for another chain.

CDR3 nucleotides: TGCGCCAGCAGCTGGAGGACAGCCGGCGGTGAGCAGTTCTTC. Encoded protein: CASSWRTAGGEQFF. The V call is TRBV5-1, the J call TRBJ2-1; tentatively, D is TRBD1 (6 bases). CDR3 length: 14 residues. V was cut by 3 bases and J by 9 bases, with 16 bases left in between. CDR1 is SGHRS and CDR2 is YFSETQ in the germline V gene.